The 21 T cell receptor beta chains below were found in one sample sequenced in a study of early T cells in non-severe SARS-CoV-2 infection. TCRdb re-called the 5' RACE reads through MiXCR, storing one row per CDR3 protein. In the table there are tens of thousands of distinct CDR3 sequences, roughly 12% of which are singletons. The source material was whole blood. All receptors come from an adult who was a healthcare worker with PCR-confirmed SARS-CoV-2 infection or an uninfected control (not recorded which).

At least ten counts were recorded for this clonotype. CDR3 protein: CASSLKSGPGSEEKLFF. CDR3 coding DNA: TGCGCCAGCAGCCTAAAGTCAGGACCAGGGTCAGAGGAAAAACTGTTTTTT. The chain combines TRBV23-1 with TRBJ1-4; D is possibly TRBD1 (5 bases). TRBV23-1 is labeled an ORF, and its function is uncertain. Between the trimmed V and J ends, which lost 6 bases and 8 bases, there was a span of 25 bases. The CDR3 runs 17 residues.

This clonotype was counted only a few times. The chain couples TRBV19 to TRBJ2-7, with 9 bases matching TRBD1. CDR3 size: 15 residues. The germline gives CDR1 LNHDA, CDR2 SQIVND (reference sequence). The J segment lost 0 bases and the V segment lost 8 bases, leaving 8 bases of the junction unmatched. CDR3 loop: CASAFGQGHSYEQYF. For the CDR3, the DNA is TGTGCCAGTGCCTTTGGACAGGGGCACTCCTACGAGCAGTACTTC.

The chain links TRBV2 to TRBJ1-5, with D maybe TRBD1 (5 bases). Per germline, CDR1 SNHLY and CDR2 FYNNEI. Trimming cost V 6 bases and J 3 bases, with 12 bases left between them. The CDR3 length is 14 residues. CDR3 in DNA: TGTGCCAGCAGGGGCTGGGGGGTCAATCAGCCCCAGCATTTT. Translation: CASRGWGVNQPQHF.

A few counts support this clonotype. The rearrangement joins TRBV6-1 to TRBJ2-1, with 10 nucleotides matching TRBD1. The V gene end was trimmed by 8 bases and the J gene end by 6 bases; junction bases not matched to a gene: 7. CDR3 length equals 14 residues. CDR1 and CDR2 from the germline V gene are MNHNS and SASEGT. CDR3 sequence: CASRGDRGRNEQFF. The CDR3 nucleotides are TGTGCCAGCCGGGGGGACAGGGGACGCAATGAGCAGTTCTTC.

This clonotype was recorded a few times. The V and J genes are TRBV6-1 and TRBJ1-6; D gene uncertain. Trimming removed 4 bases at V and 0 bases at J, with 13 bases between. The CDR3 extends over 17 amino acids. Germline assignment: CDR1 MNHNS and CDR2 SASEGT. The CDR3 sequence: CASSGADSSSYNSPLHF. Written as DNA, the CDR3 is TGTGCCAGCAGTGGTGCGGACTCGAGCTCCTATAATTCACCCCTCCACTTT.

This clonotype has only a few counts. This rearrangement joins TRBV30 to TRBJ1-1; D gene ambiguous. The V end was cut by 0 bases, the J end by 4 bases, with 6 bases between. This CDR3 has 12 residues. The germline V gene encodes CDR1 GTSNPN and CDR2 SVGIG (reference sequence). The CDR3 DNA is TGTGCCTGGAGTGTATCGGGCACTGAAGCTTTCTTT. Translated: CAWSVSGTEAFF.

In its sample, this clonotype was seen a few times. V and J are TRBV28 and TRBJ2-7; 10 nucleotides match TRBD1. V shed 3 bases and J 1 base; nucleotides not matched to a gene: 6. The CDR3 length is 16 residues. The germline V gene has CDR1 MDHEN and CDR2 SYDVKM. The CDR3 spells CASSLTGGRFSYEQYF. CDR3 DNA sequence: TGTGCCAGCAGTTTGACAGGGGGCCGCTTTTCCTACGAGCAGTACTTC.

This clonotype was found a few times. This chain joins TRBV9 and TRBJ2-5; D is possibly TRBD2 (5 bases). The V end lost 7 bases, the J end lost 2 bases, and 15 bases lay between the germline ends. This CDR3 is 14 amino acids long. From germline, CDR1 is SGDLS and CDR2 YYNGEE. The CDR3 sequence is CASPNRGGQETQYF. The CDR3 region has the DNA TGTGCCAGCCCCAATAGAGGAGGACAAGAGACCCAGTACTTC.

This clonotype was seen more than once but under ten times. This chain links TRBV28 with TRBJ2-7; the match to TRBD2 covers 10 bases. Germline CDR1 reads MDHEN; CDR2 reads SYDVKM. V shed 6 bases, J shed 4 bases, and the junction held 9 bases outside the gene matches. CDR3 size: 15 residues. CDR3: CASRSSGRKRYEQYF. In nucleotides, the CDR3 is TGTGCCAGCAGGAGTAGCGGGAGGAAGAGGTACGAGCAGTACTTC.

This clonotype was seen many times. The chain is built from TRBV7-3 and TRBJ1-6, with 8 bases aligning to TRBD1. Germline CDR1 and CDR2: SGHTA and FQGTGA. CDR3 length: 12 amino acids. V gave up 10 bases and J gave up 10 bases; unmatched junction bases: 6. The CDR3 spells CATQGAQSPLHF. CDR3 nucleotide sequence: TGTGCCACCCAGGGGGCACAATCACCCCTCCACTTT. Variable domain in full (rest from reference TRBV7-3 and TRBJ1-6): GAGVSQTPSNKVTEKGKYVELRCDPISGHTALYWYRQSLGQGPEFLIYFQGTGAADDSGLPNDRFFAVRPEGSVSTLKIQRTERGDSAVYLCATQGAQSPLHFGNGTRLTVT.

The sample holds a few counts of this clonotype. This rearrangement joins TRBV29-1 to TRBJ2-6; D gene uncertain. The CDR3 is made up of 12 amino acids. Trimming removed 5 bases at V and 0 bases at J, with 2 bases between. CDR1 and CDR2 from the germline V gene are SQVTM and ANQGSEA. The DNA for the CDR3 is TGCAGCGTTACCTCTGGGGCCAACGTCCTGACTTTC. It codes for CSVTSGANVLTF.

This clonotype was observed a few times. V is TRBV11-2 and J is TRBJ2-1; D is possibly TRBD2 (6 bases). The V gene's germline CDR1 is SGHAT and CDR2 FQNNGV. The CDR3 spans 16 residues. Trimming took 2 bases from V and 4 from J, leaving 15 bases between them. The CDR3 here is CASSLRAGTLYNEQFF. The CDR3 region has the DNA TGTGCCAGCAGCTTAAGGGCGGGAACCCTATACAATGAGCAGTTCTTC.

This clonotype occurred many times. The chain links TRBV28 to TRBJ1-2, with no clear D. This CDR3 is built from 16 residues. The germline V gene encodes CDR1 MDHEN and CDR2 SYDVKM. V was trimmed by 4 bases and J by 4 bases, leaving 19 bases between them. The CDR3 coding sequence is TGTGCCAGCAGTTCACGGGATATGAACGTCGGCTATGGCTACACCTTC. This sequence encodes CASSSRDMNVGYGYTF.

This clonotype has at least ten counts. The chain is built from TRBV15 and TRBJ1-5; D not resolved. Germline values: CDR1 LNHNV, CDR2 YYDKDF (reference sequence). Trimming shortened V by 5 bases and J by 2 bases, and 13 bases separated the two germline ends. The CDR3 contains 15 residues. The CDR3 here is CATSPYGAGNQPQHF. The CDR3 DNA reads TGTGCCACCAGCCCCTACGGAGCGGGCAATCAGCCCCAGCATTTT.

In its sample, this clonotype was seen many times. The CDR3 protein is CASSPLAGANEQFF. The DNA of the CDR3 is TGTGCCAGTAGTCCCTTAGCGGGAGCGAATGAGCAGTTCTTC. The genes are TRBV19 and TRBJ2-1; 9 bases line up with TRBD2. The CDR3 runs to 14 residues. CDR1 is LNHDA and CDR2 is SQIVND in the germline V gene (reference sequence). After removal of 5 bases from V and 7 bases from J, the junction contained 6 bases not matched to a gene.

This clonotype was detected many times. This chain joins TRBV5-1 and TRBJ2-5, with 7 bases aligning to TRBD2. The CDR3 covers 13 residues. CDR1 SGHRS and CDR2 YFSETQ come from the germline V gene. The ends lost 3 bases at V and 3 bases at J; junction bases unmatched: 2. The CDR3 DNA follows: TGCGCCAGCAGCTCGGGGGGAGAAGAGACCCAGTACTTC. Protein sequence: CASSSGGEETQYF.

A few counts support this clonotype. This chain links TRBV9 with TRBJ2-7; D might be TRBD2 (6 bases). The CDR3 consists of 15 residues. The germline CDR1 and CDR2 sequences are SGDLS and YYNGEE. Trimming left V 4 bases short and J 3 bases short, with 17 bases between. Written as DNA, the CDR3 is TGTGCCAGCAGCTCCCACGGGGGTGAAGGCTACGAGCAGTACTTC. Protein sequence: CASSSHGGEGYEQYF.

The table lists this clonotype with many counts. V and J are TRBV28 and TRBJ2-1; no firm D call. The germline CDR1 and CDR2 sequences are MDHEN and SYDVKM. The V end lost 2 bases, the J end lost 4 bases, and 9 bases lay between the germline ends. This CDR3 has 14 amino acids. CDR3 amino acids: CASSLQSSYNEQFF. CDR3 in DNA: TGTGCCAGCAGTTTACAGTCCTCGTACAATGAGCAGTTCTTC.

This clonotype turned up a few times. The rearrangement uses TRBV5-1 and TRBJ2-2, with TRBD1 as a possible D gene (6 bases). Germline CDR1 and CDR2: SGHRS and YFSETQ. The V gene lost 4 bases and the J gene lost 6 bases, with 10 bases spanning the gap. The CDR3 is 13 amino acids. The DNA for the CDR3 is TGCGCCAGCAGCCTACAGGGAGCCGGGGAGCTGTTTTTT. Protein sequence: CASSLQGAGELFF.

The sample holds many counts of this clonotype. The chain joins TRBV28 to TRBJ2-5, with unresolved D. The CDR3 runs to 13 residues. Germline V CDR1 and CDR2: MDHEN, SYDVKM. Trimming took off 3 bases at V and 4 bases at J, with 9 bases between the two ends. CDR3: CASSFSSLETQYF. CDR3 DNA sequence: TGTGCCAGCAGTTTCAGCTCCCTAGAGACCCAGTACTTC. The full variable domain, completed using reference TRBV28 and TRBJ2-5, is DVKVTQSSRYLVKRTGEKVFLECVQDMDHENMFWYRQDPGLGLRLIYFSYDVKMKEKGDIPEGYSVSREKKERFSLILESASTNQTSMYLCASSFSSLETQYFGPGTRLLVL.

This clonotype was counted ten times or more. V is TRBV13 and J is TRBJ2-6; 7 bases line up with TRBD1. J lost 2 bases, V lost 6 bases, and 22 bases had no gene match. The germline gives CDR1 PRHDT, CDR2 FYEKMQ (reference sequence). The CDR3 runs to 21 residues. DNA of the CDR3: TGTGCCAGCAGTCTCAGGGTGAACAGGGGTTTTTCGTTGACTGGGGCCAACGTCCTGACTTTC. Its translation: CASSLRVNRGFSLTGANVLTF.